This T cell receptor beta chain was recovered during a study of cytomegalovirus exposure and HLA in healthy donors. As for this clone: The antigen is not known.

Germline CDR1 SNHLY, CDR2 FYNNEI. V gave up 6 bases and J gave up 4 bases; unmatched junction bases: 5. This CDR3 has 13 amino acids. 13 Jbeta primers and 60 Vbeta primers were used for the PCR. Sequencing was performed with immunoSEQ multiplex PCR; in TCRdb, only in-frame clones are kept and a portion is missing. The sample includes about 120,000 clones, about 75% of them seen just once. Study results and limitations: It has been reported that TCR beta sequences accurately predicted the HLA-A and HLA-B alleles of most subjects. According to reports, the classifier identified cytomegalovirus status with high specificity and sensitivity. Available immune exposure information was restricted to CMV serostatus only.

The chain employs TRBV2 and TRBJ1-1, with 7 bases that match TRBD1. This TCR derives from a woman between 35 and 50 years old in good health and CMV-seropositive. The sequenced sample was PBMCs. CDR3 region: CASRGQVGTEAFF. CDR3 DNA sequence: TGTGCCAGCAGAGGACAGGTAGGCACTGAAGCTTTCTTT.